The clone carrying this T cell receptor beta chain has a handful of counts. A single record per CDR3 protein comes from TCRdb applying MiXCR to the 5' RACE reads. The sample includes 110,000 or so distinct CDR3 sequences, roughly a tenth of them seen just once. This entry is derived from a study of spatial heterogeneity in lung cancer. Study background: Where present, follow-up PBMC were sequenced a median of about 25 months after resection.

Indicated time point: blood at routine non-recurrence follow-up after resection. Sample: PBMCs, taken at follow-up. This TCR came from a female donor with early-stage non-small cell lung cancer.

CDR3 loop: CASRLGHSSSGANVLTF. CDR3 nucleotide sequence: TGTGCCAGCAGGCTAGGACACTCAAGTTCTGGGGCCAACGTCCTGACTTTC. This sequence joins TRBV27 and TRBJ2-6; a possible D gene is TRBD1 (5 bases). CDR3 length: 17 amino acids. Trimming cost V 6 bases and J 1 base, with 16 bases left between them. Looked up from germline, CDR1 is MNHEY and CDR2 is SMNVEV (reference sequence). The variable domain in full, completed from reference TRBV27 and TRBJ2-6, reads EAQVTQNPRYLITVTGKKLTVTCSQNMNHEYMSWYRQDPGLGLRQIYYSMNVEVTDKGDVPEGYKVSRKEKRNFPLILESPSPNQTSLYFCASRLGHSSSGANVLTFGAGSRLTVL.